This T cell receptor beta chain is from a study of regulatory T cells in long-lasting Graves disease. Germline lookup yields CDR1 ENHRY and CDR2 SYGVKD. V shed 7 bases and J shed 0 bases, with 8 bases lying between them. CDR3 size: 13 residues. The time point denotes: newly diagnosed GD, antithyroid drugs for less than 3 months. The TCR library was made from RNA extracted from PBMCs. TCR beta libraries were built with iRepertoire HTBI primers and Arm-PCR of CDR3 regions. TCRdb re-called the multiplex PCR reads with MiXCR, one entry per CDR3 protein. Among 300,000 to 400,000 distinct CDR3 sequences listed, around 15% were seen once. Study-wide points: Patients with persistent disease shared over 2,500 public clonotypes, outpacing the roughly 970 shared by new patients. Persistent disease was characterized by preferential usage of TRBV28, TRBJ1-2 and TRBJ2-5.

Comments on this clonotype: Its antigen is not identified.

The chain combines TRBV10-3 with TRBJ2-3; D is unresolved. The TCR originated in a female donor with Graves disease. The input for sequencing was peripheral blood mononuclear cells (PBMCs), taken at new diagnosis, from a patient treated with antithyroid drugs. The CDR3: CAITQDSTDTQYF. Here the CDR3 DNA reads TGTGCCATCACCCAGGACAGCACAGATACGCAGTATTTT.